The clone carrying this T cell receptor (beta chain) was detected a few times. Its antigen is unidentified. These data come from a study of human T cells and chemical hapten exposure. Time point defined: patch test 1, 2 weeks after DPC sensitization. Indicated treatment: therapeutic diphenylcyclopropenone sensitization with weekly scalp DPC. Notes on the study in general: Having alopecia, donors may respond immunologically unlike healthy people. Patch test score rose with PT1 expanded TCRs, significant at 8, 16, 32, not 4. Following DPC sensitization, TCRs present above 1 in 1000 frequency showed no change.

The V gene's germline CDR1 is SGHVS and CDR2 FNYEAQ. This CDR3 has 15 residues. Losses at the gene ends were 5 bases for V and 2 bases for J; bases not matched to a gene: 6. TCRdb reprocessed the RACE reads with MiXCR, giving one entry per CDR3 protein. The profile shows around 340,000 distinct CDR3 sequences, under 9% of them singletons. This chain uses TRBV7-6 with TRBJ2-3, with 8 bases lining up with TRBD1. The TCR originated in a woman aged 18-29 years with alopecia areata. Some clones in this sample may be carry-over from other donors' samples. The source material was whole blood, sampled in connection with sensitization to the hapten diphenylcyclopropenone (DPC). The CDR3 sequence: CASSTRTGYTDTQYF. As DNA, the CDR3 is TGTGCCAGCAGCACCCGGACAGGGTACACAGATACGCAGTATTTT. The variable domain in full, completed from reference TRBV7-6 and TRBJ2-3, reads GAGVSQSPRYKVTKRGQDVALRCDPISGHVSLYWYRQALGQGPEFLTYFNYEAQQDKSGLPNDRFSAERPEGSISTLTIQRTEQRDSAMYRCASSTRTGYTDTQYFGPGTRLTVL.